These 2 T cell receptor beta chains originate from one sample sequenced in a study of PD-1 blockade in classical Hodgkin lymphoma. Every patient relapsed after autologous stem cell transplantation, and brentuximab vedotin exposure varied. Clones were sequenced by immunoSEQ multiplex PCR, and TCRdb holds only the in-frame ones, with some missing. The top ten hold roughly 8.4% of the sample, which has roughly 140,000 clones, 78% seen once. The input for sequencing was peripheral blood mononuclear cells (PBMCs), taken before the second cycle of nivolumab. These receptors came from a human donor with classical Hodgkin lymphoma.

The V gene is TRBV6-1, the J gene TRBJ1-4; a possible D gene is TRBD1 (5 bases). This CDR3 spans 16 amino acids. Germline V gene sequence: CDR1 MNHNS, CDR2 SASEGT. V lost 3 bases, J lost 7 bases, and 18 bases lay in between. CDR3 coding DNA: TGTGCCAGCAGTGAGCCGGGACCTGGGACGGGTGAAAAACTGTTTTTT. This sequence encodes CASSEPGPGTGEKLFF.

This clone was seen a single time. The rearrangement uses TRBV5-4 and TRBJ2-2; 7 nucleotides align to TRBD2. This CDR3 contains 17 residues. Germline V gene lookup returns CDR1 SGHNT and CDR2 YYREEE (reference sequence). V was clipped by 4 bases and J by 6 bases; unmatched bases: 15. In DNA form, the CDR3 reads TGTGCCAGCAGCCCACCCCGGCTCGCGGGAGTGTCCGGGGAGCTGTTTTTT. This encodes CASSPPRLAGVSGELFF.